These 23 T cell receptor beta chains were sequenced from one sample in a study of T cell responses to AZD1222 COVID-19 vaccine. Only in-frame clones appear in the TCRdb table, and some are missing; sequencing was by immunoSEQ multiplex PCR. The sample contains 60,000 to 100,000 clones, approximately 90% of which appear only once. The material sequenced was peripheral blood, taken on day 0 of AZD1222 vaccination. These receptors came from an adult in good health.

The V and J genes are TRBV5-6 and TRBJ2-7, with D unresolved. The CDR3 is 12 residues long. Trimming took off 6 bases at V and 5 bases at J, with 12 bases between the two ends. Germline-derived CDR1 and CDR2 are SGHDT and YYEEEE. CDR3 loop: CASNLNGDEQYF. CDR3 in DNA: TGTGCCAGCAACCTGAATGGCGACGAGCAGTACTTC.

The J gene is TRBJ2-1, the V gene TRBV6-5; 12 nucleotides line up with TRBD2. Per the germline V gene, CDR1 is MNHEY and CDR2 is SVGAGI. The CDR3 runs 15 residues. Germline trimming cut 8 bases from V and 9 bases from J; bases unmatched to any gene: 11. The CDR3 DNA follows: TGTGCCAGCGGCCCACTAGCGGGAGGCCTCGGTGAGCAGTTCTTC. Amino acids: CASGPLAGGLGEQFF.

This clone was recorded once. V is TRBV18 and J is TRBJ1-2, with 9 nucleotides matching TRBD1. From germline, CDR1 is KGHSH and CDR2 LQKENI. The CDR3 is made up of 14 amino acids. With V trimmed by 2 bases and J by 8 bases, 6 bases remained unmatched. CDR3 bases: TGTGCCAGCTCACCAGTGGGACAGGGTCGGGGCTACACCTTC. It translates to CASSPVGQGRGYTF.

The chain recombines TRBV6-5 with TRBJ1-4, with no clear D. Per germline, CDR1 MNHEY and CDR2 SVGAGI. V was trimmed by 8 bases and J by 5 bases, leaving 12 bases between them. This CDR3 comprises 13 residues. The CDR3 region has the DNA TGTGCCAGCTTCGGTTCCCCAAATGAAAAACTGTTTTTT. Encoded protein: CASFGSPNEKLFF.

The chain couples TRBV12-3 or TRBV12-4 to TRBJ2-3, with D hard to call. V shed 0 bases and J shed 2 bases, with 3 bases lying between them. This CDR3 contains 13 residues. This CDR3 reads CASSLALTDTQYF. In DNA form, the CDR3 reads TGTGCCAGCAGTTTAGCGCTCACAGATACGCAGTATTTT.

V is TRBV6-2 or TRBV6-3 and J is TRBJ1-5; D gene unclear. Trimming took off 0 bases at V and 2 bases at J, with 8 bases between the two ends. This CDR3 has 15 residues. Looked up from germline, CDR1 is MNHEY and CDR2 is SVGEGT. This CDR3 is CASSYSRRGNQPQHF. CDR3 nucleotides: TGTGCCAGCAGTTACTCAAGGCGGGGCAATCAGCCCCAGCATTTT.

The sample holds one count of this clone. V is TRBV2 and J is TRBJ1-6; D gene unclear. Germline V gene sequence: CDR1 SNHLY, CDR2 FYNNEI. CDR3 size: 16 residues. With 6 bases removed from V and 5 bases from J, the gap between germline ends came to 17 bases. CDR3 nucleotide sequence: TGTGCCAGCAGAAGAGGTAACACCAAGGATAATTCACCCCTCCACTTT. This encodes CASRRGNTKDNSPLHF.

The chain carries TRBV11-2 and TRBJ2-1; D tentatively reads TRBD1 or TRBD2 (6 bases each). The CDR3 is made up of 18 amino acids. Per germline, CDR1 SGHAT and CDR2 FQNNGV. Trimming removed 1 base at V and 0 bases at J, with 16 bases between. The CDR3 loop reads CASSLGGRGASSYNEQFF. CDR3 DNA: TGTGCCAGCAGCTTAGGGGGTAGGGGGGCGAGCTCCTACAATGAGCAGTTCTTC.

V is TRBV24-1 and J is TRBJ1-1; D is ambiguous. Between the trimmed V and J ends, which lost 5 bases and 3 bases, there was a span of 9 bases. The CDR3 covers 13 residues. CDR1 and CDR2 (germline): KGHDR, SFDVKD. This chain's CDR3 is CATSGDGYTEAFF. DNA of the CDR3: TGTGCCACCAGTGGCGACGGTTACACTGAAGCTTTCTTT.

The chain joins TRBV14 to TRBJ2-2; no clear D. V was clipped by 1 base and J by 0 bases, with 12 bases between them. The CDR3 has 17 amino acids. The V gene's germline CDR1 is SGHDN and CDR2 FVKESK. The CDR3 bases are TGTGCCAGCAGCCAAGGTACTGGGCGGACGAACACCGGGGAGCTGTTTTTT. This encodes CASSQGTGRTNTGELFF.

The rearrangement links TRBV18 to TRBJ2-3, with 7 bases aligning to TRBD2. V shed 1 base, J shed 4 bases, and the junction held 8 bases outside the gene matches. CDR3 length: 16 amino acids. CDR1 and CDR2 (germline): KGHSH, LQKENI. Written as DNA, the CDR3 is TGTGCCAGCTCACCACGAGCTAGCGGAATTTCAGATACGCAGTATTTT. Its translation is CASSPRASGISDTQYF.

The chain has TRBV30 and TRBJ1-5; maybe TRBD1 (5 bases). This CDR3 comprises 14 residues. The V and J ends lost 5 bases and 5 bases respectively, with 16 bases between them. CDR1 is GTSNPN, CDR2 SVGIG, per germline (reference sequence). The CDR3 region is CAWATGSRDQPQHF. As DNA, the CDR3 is TGTGCCTGGGCCACCGGATCCAGGGATCAGCCCCAGCATTTT.

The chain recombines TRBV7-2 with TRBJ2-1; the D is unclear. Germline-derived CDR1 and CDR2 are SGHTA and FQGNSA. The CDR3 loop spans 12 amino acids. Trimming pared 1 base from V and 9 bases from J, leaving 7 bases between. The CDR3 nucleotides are TGTGCCAGCAGCTTAGACCGGGTTGAGCAGTTCTTC. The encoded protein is CASSLDRVEQFF.

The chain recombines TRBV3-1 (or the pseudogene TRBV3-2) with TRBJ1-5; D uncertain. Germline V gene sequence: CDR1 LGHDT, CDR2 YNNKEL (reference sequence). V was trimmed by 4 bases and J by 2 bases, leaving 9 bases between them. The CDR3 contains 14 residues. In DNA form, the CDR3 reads TGTGCCAGCAGCCCGAACCTGGGCAATCAGCCCCAGCATTTT. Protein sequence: CASSPNLGNQPQHF.

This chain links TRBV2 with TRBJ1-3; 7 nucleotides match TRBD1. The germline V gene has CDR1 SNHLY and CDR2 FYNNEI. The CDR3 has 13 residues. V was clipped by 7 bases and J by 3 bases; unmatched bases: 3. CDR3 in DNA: TGTGCCAGCATGACAGGGCGTGGAAACACCATATATTTT. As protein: CASMTGRGNTIYF.

The CDR3 loop is CASSSSSGHSPLHF. The CDR3 coding sequence is TGCGCCAGCAGCTCCTCTTCCGGCCATTCACCCCTCCACTTT. The chain uses TRBV5-1 and TRBJ1-6; no clear D. The CDR3 consists of 14 residues. CDR1 and CDR2 from the germline V gene are SGHRS and YFSETQ. V lost 3 bases, J lost 8 bases, and 12 bases lay in between.

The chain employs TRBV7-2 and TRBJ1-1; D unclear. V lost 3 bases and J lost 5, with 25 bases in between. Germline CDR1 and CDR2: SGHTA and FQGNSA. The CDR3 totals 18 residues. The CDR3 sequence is CASSLLFANGGRGTEAFF. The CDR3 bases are TGTGCCAGCAGCTTGTTGTTCGCCAATGGAGGCCGTGGGACTGAAGCTTTCTTT.

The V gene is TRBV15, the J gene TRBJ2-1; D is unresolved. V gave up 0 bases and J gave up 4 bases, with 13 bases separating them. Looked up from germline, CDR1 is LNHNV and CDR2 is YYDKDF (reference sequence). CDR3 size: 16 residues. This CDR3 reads CATSRDQVGIYNEQFF. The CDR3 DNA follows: TGTGCCACCAGCAGAGACCAAGTGGGGATATACAATGAGCAGTTCTTC.

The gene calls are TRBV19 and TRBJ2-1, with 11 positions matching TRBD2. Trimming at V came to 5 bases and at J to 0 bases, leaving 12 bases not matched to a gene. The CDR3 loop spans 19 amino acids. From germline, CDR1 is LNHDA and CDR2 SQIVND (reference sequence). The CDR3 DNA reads TGTGCCAGTAGTGGGAGACTAGCGGGGTACAAAAGCTCCTACAATGAGCAGTTCTTC. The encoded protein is CASSGRLAGYKSSYNEQFF.

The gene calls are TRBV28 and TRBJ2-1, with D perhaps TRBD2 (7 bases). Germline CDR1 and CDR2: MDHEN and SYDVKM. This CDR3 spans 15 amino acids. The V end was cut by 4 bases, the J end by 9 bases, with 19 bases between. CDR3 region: CASSSRDYQGGEQFF. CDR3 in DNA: TGTGCCAGCAGTTCCCGGGACTACCAAGGGGGTGAGCAGTTCTTC.

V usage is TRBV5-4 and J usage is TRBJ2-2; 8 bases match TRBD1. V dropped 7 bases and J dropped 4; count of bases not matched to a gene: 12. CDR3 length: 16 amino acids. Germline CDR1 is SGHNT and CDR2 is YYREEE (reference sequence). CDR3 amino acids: CASYNGRGRGTGELFF. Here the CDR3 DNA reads TGTGCCAGCTATAACGGCAGGGGGCGCGGCACCGGGGAGCTGTTTTTT.

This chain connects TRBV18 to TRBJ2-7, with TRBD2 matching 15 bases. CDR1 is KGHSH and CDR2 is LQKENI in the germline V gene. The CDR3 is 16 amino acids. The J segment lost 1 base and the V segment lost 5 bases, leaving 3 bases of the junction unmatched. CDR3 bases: TGTGCCAGCTCAGGGACTAGCGGGAGGAAATCCTACGAGCAGTACTTC. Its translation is CASSGTSGRKSYEQYF. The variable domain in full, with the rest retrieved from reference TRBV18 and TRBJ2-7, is NAGVMQNPRHLVRRRGQEARLRCSPMKGHSHVYWYRQLPEEGLKFMVYLQKENIIDESGMPKERFSAEFPKEGPSILRIQQVVRGDSAAYFCASSGTSGRKSYEQYFGPGTRLTVT.

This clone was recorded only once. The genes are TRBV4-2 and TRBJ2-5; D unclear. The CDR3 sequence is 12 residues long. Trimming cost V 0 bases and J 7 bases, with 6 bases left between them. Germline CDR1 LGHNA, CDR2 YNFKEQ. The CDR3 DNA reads TGTGCCAGCAGCCAAGATCGGGTGACCCAGTACTTC. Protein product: CASSQDRVTQYF.